The 23 T cell receptor beta chains below all came from one sample that was sequenced in a study of blood T cell repertoires in COVID-19. Here immunoSEQ multiplex PCR was the method, and the copy in TCRdb shows in-frame clones only, minus some. The data contain about 140,000 clones, around four fifths of them seen just once; the ten biggest clones take up less than 7%. The sample comprised PBMCs or T cells enriched from blood (not recorded which). These TCRs come from a woman between 35 and 50 years old who had recovered from COVID-19.

The chain joins TRBV18 to TRBJ1-5, with D uncertain. This CDR3 is 13 amino acids long. V was trimmed by 4 bases and J by 9 bases, leaving 13 bases between them. CDR1 and CDR2 from the germline V gene are KGHSH and LQKENI. The CDR3 loop is CASSREGSRPQHF. CDR3 bases: TGTGCCAGCTCACGAGAGGGTTCGAGGCCCCAGCATTTT.

V and J are TRBV24-1 and TRBJ2-2; 9 bases line up with TRBD2. This CDR3 is built from 16 residues. Unmatched junction bases numbered 7, after V lost 3 bases and J lost 6 bases. The germline CDR1 and CDR2 sequences are KGHDR and SFDVKD. The CDR3: CATSDGPAGGPGELFF. DNA for the CDR3: TGTGCCACCAGTGATGGTCCAGCGGGAGGCCCCGGGGAGCTGTTTTTT.

The V and J genes are TRBV5-1 and TRBJ1-1, with TRBD1 matching over 8 bases. The V gene's germline CDR1 is SGHRS and CDR2 YFSETQ. The V gene end was trimmed by 5 bases and the J gene end by 4 bases; junction bases not matched to a gene: 4. The CDR3 has 13 residues. The CDR3 nucleotides read TGCGCCAGCAGTACAACAGGGGGCACTGAAGCTTTCTTT. It is translated as CASSTTGGTEAFF.

CDR3 DNA sequence: TGTGCCAGCAGCTTGGAGGACAGAGGATCCCTCCACTTT. Translating gives CASSLEDRGSLHF. The chain uses TRBV5-4 and TRBJ1-6; tentative D call: TRBD1 (6 bases). V was trimmed by 0 bases and J by 14 bases, leaving 12 bases between them. The CDR3 has 13 residues. Germline-derived CDR1 and CDR2 are SGHNT and YYREEE (reference sequence).

This chain links TRBV19 with TRBJ2-7, with D unresolved. CDR1 and CDR2 from the germline V gene are LNHDA and SQIVND (reference sequence). The CDR3 is 13 residues long. The V end lost 1 base, the J end lost 2 bases, and 6 bases lay between the germline ends. The CDR3 sequence: CASSIGRTYEQYF. CDR3 nucleotide sequence: TGTGCCAGTAGTATAGGGCGGACCTACGAGCAGTACTTC.

Only one count was recorded for this clone. The V and J genes are TRBV5-1 and TRBJ1-4, with 9 bases aligning to TRBD1. This CDR3 comprises 16 residues. CDR1 is SGHRS and CDR2 is YFSETQ in the germline V gene. Germline trimming cut 4 bases from V and 6 bases from J; bases unmatched to any gene: 10. In DNA, the CDR3 is TGCGCCAGCAGCCTAAACTACGGGGACAGGGATGAAAAACTGTTTTTT. The encoded protein is CASSLNYGDRDEKLFF.

This clone has more than one count but fewer than ten. The chain has TRBV30 and TRBJ1-4; D gene unclear. The CDR3 spans 12 residues. The V and J ends lost 2 bases and 7 bases respectively, with 8 bases between them. Germline assignment: CDR1 GTSNPN and CDR2 SVGIG (reference sequence). The CDR3 nucleotides read TGTGCCTGGAGTTCGACTGGTGAAAAACTGTTTTTT. This codes for CAWSSTGEKLFF.

The rearrangement uses TRBV30 and TRBJ2-1; 8 bases fit TRBD2. CDR1 is GTSNPN and CDR2 is SVGIG in the germline V gene (reference sequence). The length of the CDR3 is 15 residues. Trimming took 0 bases from V and 10 from J; bases not matched to a gene: 11. The CDR3 DNA is TGTGCCTGGAGTGTTGGGCTAGCGGGTACCCCCGAGCAGTTCTTC. It is translated as CAWSVGLAGTPEQFF.

This chain connects TRBV30 to TRBJ1-6; perhaps TRBD1 as D (5 bases). V shed 0 bases and J shed 9 bases, with 9 bases lying between them. Germline V gene data show CDR1 as GTSNPN and CDR2 as SVGIG (reference sequence). The CDR3 extends over 13 amino acids. In DNA, the CDR3 is TGTGCCTGGAGTGTTTTCGGGGGTTCACCCCTCCACTTT. It specifies CAWSVFGGSPLHF. Drawing the rest from reference TRBV30 and TRBJ1-6, the complete variable domain is SQTIHQWPATLVQPVGSPLSLECTVEGTSNPNLYWYRQAAGRGLQLLFYSVGIGQISSEVPQNLSASRPQDRQFILSSKKLLLSDSGFYLCAWSVFGGSPLHFGNGTRLTVT.

The chain links TRBV5-1 to TRBJ2-3; D is possibly TRBD2 (6 bases). Germline V gives CDR1 SGHRS, CDR2 YFSETQ. Trimming took off 4 bases at V and 4 bases at J, with 13 bases between the two ends. The CDR3 is made up of 14 amino acids. In DNA form, the CDR3 reads TGCGCCAGCAGCCGGGAGATGGTCCCAGATACGCAGTATTTT. Encoded protein: CASSREMVPDTQYF.

This clone was detected a few times. The V and J genes are TRBV5-1 and TRBJ1-1; TRBD1 matches at 8 bases. V lost 0 bases and J lost 1; bases outside the gene matches: 5. This CDR3 is built from 16 residues. The V gene's germline CDR1 is SGHRS and CDR2 YFSETQ. CDR3 protein: CASSLGSGTGNTEAFF. The CDR3 coding sequence is TGCGCCAGCAGCTTGGGATCCGGGACAGGGAACACTGAAGCTTTCTTT.

The chain carries TRBV5-1 and TRBJ2-3; D possibly corresponds to TRBD2 (5 bases). The V gene lost 4 bases and the J gene lost 2 bases, with 14 bases spanning the gap. The CDR3 has 15 residues. CDR1 and CDR2 (germline): SGHRS, YFSETQ. CDR3 DNA sequence: TGCGCCAGCAGCCTCCGGGGTCAAAACACAGATACGCAGTATTTT. Protein: CASSLRGQNTDTQYF.

The chain employs TRBV5-6 and TRBJ2-1; 11 bases match TRBD2. The germline gives CDR1 SGHDT, CDR2 YYEEEE. Germline trimming cut 3 bases from V and 3 bases from J; bases unmatched to any gene: 5. The CDR3 consists of 16 residues. In nucleotides, the CDR3 is TGTGCCAGCAGCTCAGCTAGCGGGGGGTACTACAATGAGCAGTTCTTC. This encodes CASSSASGGYYNEQFF.

The CDR3 DNA reads TGCAGCGTTGAGACAGGGGGCCGGACTGAAGCTTTCTTT. Its translation is CSVETGGRTEAFF. This chain connects TRBV29-1 to TRBJ1-1; 10 bases align to TRBD1. The CDR3 is 13 residues long. Germline V gene lookup returns CDR1 SQVTM and CDR2 ANQGSEA. V lost 3 bases and J lost 5; bases outside the gene matches: 3.

The chain recombines TRBV5-1 with TRBJ2-7; 7 bases agree with TRBD2. Germline V gene lookup returns CDR1 SGHRS and CDR2 YFSETQ. V was pared by 4 bases and J by 3 bases, with 10 bases of the junction left unmatched. The CDR3 sequence is 15 residues long. The CDR3 DNA reads as TGCGCCAGCAGCCCTGGTGGGGGGGAGGACTACGAGCAGTACTTC. Amino acids: CASSPGGGEDYEQYF.

Written as DNA, the CDR3 is TGTGCCAGCAGTAGGACAGCGCCGGCCTCCGGTGAAAAACTGTTTTTT. It is translated as CASSRTAPASGEKLFF. V and J are TRBV2 and TRBJ1-4; D perhaps matches TRBD1 (6 bases). Trimming cost V 5 bases and J 7 bases, with 20 bases left between them. Germline CDR1 is SNHLY and CDR2 is FYNNEI. CDR3 length: 16 residues. The full variable domain, rest sourced from reference TRBV2 and TRBJ1-4, is EPEVTQTPSHQVTQMGQEVILRCVPISNHLYFYWYRQILGQKVEFLVSFYNNEISEKSEIFDDQFSVERPDGSNFTLKIRSTKLEDSAMYFCASSRTAPASGEKLFFGSGTQLSVL.

DNA for the CDR3: TGCGCCAGCAGTGAGCGGGACAACTTCTACGAGCAGTACTTC. Amino acid sequence: CASSERDNFYEQYF. This chain links TRBV10-1 with TRBJ2-7; tentative D call: TRBD1 (6 bases). This CDR3 region has 14 residues. V shed 2 bases and J shed 3 bases, with 11 bases lying between them. Germline CDR1 reads WNHNN; CDR2 reads SYGVQD (reference sequence).

The chain recombines TRBV3-1 (or the pseudogene TRBV3-2) with TRBJ1-5, with D possibly TRBD1 on 6 matching bases. The CDR3 runs to 12 residues. V was cut by 4 bases and J by 7 bases, with 8 bases left in between. The germline V gene has CDR1 LGHDT and CDR2 YNNKEL (reference sequence). CDR3 DNA: TGTGCCAGCAGCCTGAGGGGGCAGCCCCAGCATTTT. Its translation: CASSLRGQPQHF.

The V gene is TRBV29-1, the J gene TRBJ1-3, with D possibly matching TRBD1 (6 bases). Germline lookup yields CDR1 SQVTM and CDR2 ANQGSEA. CDR3 length equals 14 residues. The V end lost 0 bases, the J end lost 5 bases, and 11 bases lay between the germline ends. CDR3 sequence (DNA): TGCAGCGTTGAAGATCCACAGGGAAGAAACACCATATATTTT. Translation: CSVEDPQGRNTIYF.

This rearrangement joins TRBV29-1 to TRBJ1-2; tentatively, D is TRBD1 (5 bases). This CDR3 region has 14 residues. Trimming removed 4 bases at V and 2 bases at J, with 14 bases between. Per the germline V gene, CDR1 is SQVTM and CDR2 is ANQGSEA. CDR3 sequence: CSVVGAGPNYGYTF. CDR3 DNA: TGCAGCGTTGTTGGGGCAGGGCCAAACTATGGCTACACCTTC. Full variable domain (missing parts from reference TRBV29-1 and TRBJ1-2): SAVISQKPSRDICQRGTSLTIQCQVDSQVTMMFWYRQQPGQSLTLIATANQGSEATYESGFVIDKFPISRPNLTFSTLTVSNMSPEDSSIYLCSVVGAGPNYGYTFGSGTRLTVV.

The rearrangement joins TRBV5-1 to TRBJ1-4, with D perhaps TRBD1 (5 bases). The CDR3 totals 15 residues. Germline loops: CDR1 SGHRS, CDR2 YFSETQ. V dropped 0 bases and J dropped 8 bases, with 14 bases sitting between them. CDR3 in amino acids: CASSLVGRGGEKLFF. As DNA, the CDR3 is TGCGCCAGCAGCTTGGTGGGGAGGGGTGGAGAAAAACTGTTTTTT.

This chain connects TRBV7-9 to TRBJ2-7; 7 nucleotides align to TRBD2. Germline V lookup: CDR1 SEHNR, CDR2 FQNEAQ (reference sequence). With 5 bases clipped from V and 5 bases from J, the junction kept 3 bases outside the gene matches. The CDR3 totals 12 residues. The CDR3 bases are TGTGCCAGCAGCCCCAGCGGGGACGAGCAGTACTTC. Protein sequence: CASSPSGDEQYF. The whole variable domain, remainder taken from reference TRBV7-9 and TRBJ2-7, is DTGVSQNPRHKITKRGQNVTFRCDPISEHNRLYWYRQTLGQGPEFLTYFQNEAQLEKSRLLSDRFSAERPKGSFSTLEIQRTEQGDSAMYLCASSPSGDEQYFGPGTRLTVT.

The rearrangement uses TRBV5-4 and TRBJ1-5; TRBD1 might be the D (6 bases). The V end was cut by 4 bases, the J end by 7 bases, with 12 bases between. The germline V gene has CDR1 SGHNT and CDR2 YYREEE (reference sequence). The CDR3 has 13 amino acids. CDR3 loop: CASSEGGGQPQHF. CDR3 bases: TGTGCCAGCAGCGAAGGGGGAGGGCAGCCCCAGCATTTT. Combining the CDR3 with reference TRBV5-4 and TRBJ1-5 gives the whole variable domain ETGVTQSPTHLIKTRGQQVTLRCSSQSGHNTVSWYQQALGQGPQFIFQYYREEENGRGNFPPRFSGLQFPNYSSELNVNALELDDSALYLCASSEGGGQPQHFGDGTRLSIL.